Below, one T cell receptor (beta chain) is given with its context. Its antigen is not known. At one end the junction does not follow the germline gene, possibly because of a read error. This entry is derived from a study of CD8 T cells in ankylosing spondylitis. Points from the study as a whole: In synovial fluid and blood from reactive arthritis, some motif variants were previously reported. Ankylosing spondylitis blood appeared to be characterized by a TCR beta motif of about 8 highly homologous variants. Relatively scarce in peripheral blood, disease-linked clones were CD8+. Disease-associated clones were reportedly significantly overrepresented in matched ankylosing spondylitis synovial fluid.

5'-RACE, quantitative and with molecular barcodes, yielded the TCR beta libraries. TCRdb processed the 5' RACE reads anew with MiXCR; each CDR3 protein has one entry. The repertoire includes approximately 440,000 distinct CDR3 sequences, about a sixth of them detected once, and about 0.94% sits in the top ten. CDR1 is SGHAT and CDR2 is FQNNGV in the germline V gene. The CDR3 length is 11 residues. This TCR was sampled from a male donor with ankylosing spondylitis. The V call is TRBV11-2, the J call TRBJ2-5; 8 nucleotides match TRBD1. Sequenced: blood, either unsorted or a sorted T cell fraction (not recorded which). The CDR3 is CVSTTGGTQYF. Written as DNA, the CDR3 is TGTGTCAGCACTACAGGGGGGACCCAGTACTTC. The whole variable domain, remainder taken from reference TRBV11-2 and TRBJ2-5, is EAGVAQSPRYKIIEKRQSVAFWCNPISGHATLYWYQQILGQGPKLLIQFQNNGVVDDSQLPKDRFSAERLKGVDSTLKIQPAKLEDSAVYLCVSTTGGTQYFGPGTRLLVL.